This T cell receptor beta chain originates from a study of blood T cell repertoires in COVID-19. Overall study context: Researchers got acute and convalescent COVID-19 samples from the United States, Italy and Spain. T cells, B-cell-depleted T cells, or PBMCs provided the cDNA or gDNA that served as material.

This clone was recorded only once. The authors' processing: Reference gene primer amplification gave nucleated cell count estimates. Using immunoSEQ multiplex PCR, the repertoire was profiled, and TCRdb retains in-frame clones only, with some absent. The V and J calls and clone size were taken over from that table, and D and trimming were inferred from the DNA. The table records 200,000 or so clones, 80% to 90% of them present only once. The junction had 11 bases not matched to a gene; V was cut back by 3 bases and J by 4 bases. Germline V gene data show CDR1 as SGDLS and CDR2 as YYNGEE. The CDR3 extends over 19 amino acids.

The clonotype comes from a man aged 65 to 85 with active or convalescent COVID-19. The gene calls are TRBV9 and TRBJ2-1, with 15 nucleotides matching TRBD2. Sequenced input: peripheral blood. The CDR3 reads CASSGTPGTSGRFYNEQFF. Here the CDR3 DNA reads TGTGCCAGCAGCGGTACCCCTGGGACTAGCGGGAGGTTTTACAATGAGCAGTTCTTC.